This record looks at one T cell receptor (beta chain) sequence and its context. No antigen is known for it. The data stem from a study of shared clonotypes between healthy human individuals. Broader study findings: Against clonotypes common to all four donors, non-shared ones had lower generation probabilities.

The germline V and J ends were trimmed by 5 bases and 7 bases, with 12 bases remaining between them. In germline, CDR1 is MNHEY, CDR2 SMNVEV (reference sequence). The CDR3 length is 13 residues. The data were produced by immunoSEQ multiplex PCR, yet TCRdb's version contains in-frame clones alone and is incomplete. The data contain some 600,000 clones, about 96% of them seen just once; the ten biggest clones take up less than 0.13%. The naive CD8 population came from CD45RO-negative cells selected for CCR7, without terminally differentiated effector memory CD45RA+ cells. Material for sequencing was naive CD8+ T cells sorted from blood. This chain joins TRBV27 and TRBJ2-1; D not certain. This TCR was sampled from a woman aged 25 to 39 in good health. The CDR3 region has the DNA TGTGCCAGCAGTACGCTAGGTGTAAATGAGCAGTTCTTC. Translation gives CASSTLGVNEQFF.